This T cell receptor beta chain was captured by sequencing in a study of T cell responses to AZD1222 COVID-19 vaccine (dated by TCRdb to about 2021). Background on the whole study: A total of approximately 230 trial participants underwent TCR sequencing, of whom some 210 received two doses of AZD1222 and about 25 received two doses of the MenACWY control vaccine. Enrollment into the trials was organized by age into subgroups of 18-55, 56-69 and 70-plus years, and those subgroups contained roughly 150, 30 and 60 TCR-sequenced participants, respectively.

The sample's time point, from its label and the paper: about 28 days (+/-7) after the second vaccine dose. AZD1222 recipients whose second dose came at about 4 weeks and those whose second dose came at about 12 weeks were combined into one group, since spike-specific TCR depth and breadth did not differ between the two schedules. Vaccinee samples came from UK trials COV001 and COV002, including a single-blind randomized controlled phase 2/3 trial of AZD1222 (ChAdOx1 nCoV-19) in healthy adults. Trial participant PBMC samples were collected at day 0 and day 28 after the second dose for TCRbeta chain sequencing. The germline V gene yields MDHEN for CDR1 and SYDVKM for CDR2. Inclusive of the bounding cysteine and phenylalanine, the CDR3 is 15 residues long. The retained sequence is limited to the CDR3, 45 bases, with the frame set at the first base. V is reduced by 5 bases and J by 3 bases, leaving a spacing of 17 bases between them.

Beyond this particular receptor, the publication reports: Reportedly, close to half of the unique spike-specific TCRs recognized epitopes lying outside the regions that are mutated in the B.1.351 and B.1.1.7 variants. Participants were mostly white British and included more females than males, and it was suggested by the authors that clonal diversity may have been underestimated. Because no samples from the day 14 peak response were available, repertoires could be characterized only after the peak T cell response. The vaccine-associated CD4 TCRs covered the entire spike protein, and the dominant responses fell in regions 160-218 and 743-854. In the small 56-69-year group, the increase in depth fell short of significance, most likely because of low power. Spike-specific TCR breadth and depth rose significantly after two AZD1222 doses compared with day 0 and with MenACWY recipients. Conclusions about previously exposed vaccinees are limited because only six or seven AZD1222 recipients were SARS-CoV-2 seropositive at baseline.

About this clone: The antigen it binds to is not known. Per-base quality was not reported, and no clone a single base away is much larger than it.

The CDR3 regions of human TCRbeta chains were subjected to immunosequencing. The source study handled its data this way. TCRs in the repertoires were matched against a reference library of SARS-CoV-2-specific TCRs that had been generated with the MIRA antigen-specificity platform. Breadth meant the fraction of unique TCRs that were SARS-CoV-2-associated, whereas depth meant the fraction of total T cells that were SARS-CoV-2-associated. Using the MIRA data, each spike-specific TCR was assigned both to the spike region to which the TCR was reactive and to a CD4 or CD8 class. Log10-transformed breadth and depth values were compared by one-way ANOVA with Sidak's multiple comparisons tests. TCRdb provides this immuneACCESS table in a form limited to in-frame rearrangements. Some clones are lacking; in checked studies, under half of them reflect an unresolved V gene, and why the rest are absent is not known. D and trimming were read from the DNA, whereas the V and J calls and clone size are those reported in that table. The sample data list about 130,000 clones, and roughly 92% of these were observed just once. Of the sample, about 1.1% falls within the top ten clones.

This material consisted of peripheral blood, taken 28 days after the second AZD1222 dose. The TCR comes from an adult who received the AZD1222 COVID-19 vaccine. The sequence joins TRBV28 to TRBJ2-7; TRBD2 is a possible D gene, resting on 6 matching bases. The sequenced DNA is TGTGCCAGCAGTGCCTTCGGGAGAAGGGGCTACGAGCAGTACTTC. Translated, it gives CASSAFGRRGYEQYF.